The entry below describes one T cell receptor beta chain. This entry comes from a study of human thymus T cells. Assay used: immunoSEQ multiplex PCR; TCRdb lists only in-frame clones, some missing. The data show 55,000 to 70,000 clones, 94% seen once. The TCR comes from a boy younger than two with a congenital heart defect but otherwise immunologically healthy. Sequenced sample: blood.

CDR3 in amino acids: CASSAGGYGYTF. CDR3 nucleotides: TGTGCCAGCAGTGCAGGGGGCTATGGCTACACCTTC. The V and J genes are TRBV25-1 and TRBJ1-2, with 7 bases that match TRBD1. There are 12 residues in the CDR3. V trimming: 4 bases; J trimming: 4 bases; junction bases outside the gene matches: 0. CDR1 is MGHDK, CDR2 SYGVNS, per germline.